Listed below are T cell receptor beta chains from one sample, sequenced in a study of control samples from healthy donors and cancer patients. Data came from immunoSEQ multiplex PCR; TCRdb stores just in-frame clones and leaves some out. The table records about 160,000 clones, 70% to 90% of them present only once. Sequenced material: blood. The receptors were sampled from a man aged 25-45 years in good health. The CDR3 runs from the conserved cysteine through the conserved F or W. The D gene is left open where the match is weak. Part of the rows lack a size; the others show once, few, many or a class for expanded clones.

D | J | V | size | DNA | CDR3
- | TRBJ1-1 | TRBV28 | - | TGTGCCAGCAGTTGGGGGGGAGTGTTGGGAACTGAAGCTTTCTTT | CASSWGGVLGTEAFF
- | TRBJ1-1 | TRBV5-1 | - | TGCGCCAGCAGCCCGACGGACGGTGAAGCTTTCTTT | CASSPTDGEAFF
- | TRBJ2-2 | TRBV19 | - | TGTGCCAGTAGTCCAGACCCTCAGCTGTTTTTT | CASSPDPQLFF
TRBD2 | TRBJ2-3 | TRBV3-1/TRBV3-2 | - | TGTGCCAGCAGACCTCAAGCGGGGGTCACAGATACGCAGTATTTT | CASRPQAGVTDTQYF
- | TRBJ1-6 | TRBV18 | - | TGTGCCAGCTCACCGACTTATGACAGCGTTTATTCACCCCTCCACTTT | CASSPTYDSVYSPLHF
- | TRBJ1-6 | TRBV5-1 | once | TGCGCCAGCAGGGGTACAGCAGGGATGGATTCACCCCTCCACTTT | CASRGTAGMDSPLHF
- | TRBJ2-1 | TRBV28 | - | TGTGCCAGCAGTTTAAGGGTTAGACACAATGAGCAGTTCTTC | CASSLRVRHNEQFF
- | TRBJ1-4 | TRBV28 | - | TGTGCCAGCAGTTTAGTTATAAAGGGAAAACTGTTTTTT | CASSLVIKGKLFF
- | TRBJ2-3 | TRBV18 | - | TGTGCCAGCTCACCGGTTGGCGGTAGTGGTGCAGATACGCAGTATTTT | CASSPVGGSGADTQYF
- | TRBJ1-2 | TRBV11-2 | - | TGTGCCAGCAGCTTAGATCTAGCAGGCCCCCACTATGGCTACACCTTC | CASSLDLAGPHYGYTF
TRBD1 | TRBJ1-2 | TRBV29-1 | - | TGCAGCGCTCGGGACAGGGCGAACTATGGCTACACCTTC | CSARDRANYGYTF
- | TRBJ1-3 | TRBV30 | - | TGTGCCTGGGGGCCTGGAAACACCATATATTTT | CAWGPGNTIYF
TRBD2 | TRBJ2-1 | TRBV7-3 | - | TGTGCCAGCAGCTTGTGGGCGGGAGAGGGGAATGAGCAGTTCTTC | CASSLWAGEGNEQFF
- | TRBJ1-1 | TRBV7-2 | - | TGTGCCAGCAGCTTAGGACGCCAGGGGCCGTCGGCTTTCTTT | CASSLGRQGPSAFF
- | TRBJ1-1 | TRBV10-3 | - | TGTGCCATCAGTGAGTCGAGATCGAACACTGAAGCTTTCTTT | CAISESRSNTEAFF
- | TRBJ1-2 | TRBV24-1 | - | TGTGCCACCAGTGCCTCTCCGGGGACCGGCTACACCTTC | CATSASPGTGYTF
- | TRBJ1-5 | TRBV4-3 | - | TGCGCCAGCAGCCAAGATCGCGCCCGGGTAGGGGTTCAGCCCCAGCATTTT | CASSQDRARVGVQPQHF
- | TRBJ2-7 | TRBV27 | - | TGTGCCAGCAGTTCACGGACTGCCTACGAGCAGTACTTC | CASSSRTAYEQYF
TRBD1 | TRBJ1-1 | TRBV19 | - | TGTGCCAGTATCCCTGGGGGACAGGGTAACACTGAAGCTTTCTTT | CASIPGGQGNTEAFF
TRBD1 | TRBJ1-2 | TRBV28 | - | TGTGCCAGCAGTACGGGACAGGGGGCACAAGGCTACACCTTC | CASSTGQGAQGYTF
- | TRBJ2-1 | TRBV2 | - | TGTGCCAGCGGGCGAAATGCTGGTGAGCAGTTCTTC | CASGRNAGEQFF
- | TRBJ1-2 | TRBV2 | - | TGTGCCAGCAACCAGCTATTGACACTCTATGGCTACACCTTC | CASNQLLTLYGYTF
TRBD1 | TRBJ1-3 | TRBV7-8 | - | TGTGCCAGCAGCCCAGGGACAGAGGGAAACACCATATATTTT | CASSPGTEGNTIYF
- | TRBJ1-1 | TRBV30 | - | TGTGCCTGGAGGGCCGGGAACACTGAAGCTTTCTTT | CAWRAGNTEAFF
- | TRBJ2-1 | TRBV27 | - | TGTGCCACGGGGGAGAGCTCCTACAATGAGCAGTTCTTC | CATGESSYNEQFF
TRBD1 | TRBJ1-6 | TRBV2 | few | TGTGCCAGCATCGAACAGGGGGCGTTCTCACCCCTCCACTTT | CASIEQGAFSPLHF
- | TRBJ1-1 | TRBV7-9 | - | TGTGCCAGCAGCTTAGCTCCGGGAACTGAAGCTTTCTTT | CASSLAPGTEAFF
- | TRBJ2-3 | TRBV6-2/TRBV6-3 | few | TGTGCCAGCAGTTTCGGGACGGCTACAGATACGCAGTATTTT | CASSFGTATDTQYF
- | TRBJ1-1 | TRBV7-9 | - | TGTGCCAGCAGAACAACGAACACTGAAGCTTTCTTT | CASRTTNTEAFF
TRBD1 | TRBJ2-1 | TRBV4-1 | - | TGCGCCAGCAGCCCCAGACAGGGGGCTTACAATGAGCAGTTCTTC | CASSPRQGAYNEQFF